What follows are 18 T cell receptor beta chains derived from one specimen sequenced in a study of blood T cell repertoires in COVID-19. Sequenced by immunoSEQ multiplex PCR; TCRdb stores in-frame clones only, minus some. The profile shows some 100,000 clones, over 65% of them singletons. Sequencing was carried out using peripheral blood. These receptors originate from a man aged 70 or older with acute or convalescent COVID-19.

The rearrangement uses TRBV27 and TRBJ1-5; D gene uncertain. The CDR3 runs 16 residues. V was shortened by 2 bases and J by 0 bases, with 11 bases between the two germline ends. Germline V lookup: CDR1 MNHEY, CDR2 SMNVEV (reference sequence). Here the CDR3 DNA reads TGTGCCAGCAGTTTAGATGGCCCTTATAGCAATCAGCCCCAGCATTTT. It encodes CASSLDGPYSNQPQHF.

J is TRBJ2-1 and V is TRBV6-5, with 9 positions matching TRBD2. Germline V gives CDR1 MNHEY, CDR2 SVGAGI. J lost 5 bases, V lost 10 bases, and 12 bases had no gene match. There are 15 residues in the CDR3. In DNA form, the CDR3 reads TGTGCCACCCTCCTCATGCTAGCGGGGAACAATGAGCAGTTCTTC. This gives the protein CATLLMLAGNNEQFF.

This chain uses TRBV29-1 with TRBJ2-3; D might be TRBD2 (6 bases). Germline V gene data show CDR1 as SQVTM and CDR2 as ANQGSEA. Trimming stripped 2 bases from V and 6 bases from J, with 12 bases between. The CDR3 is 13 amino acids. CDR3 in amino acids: CSVEIGAGDTQYF. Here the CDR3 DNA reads TGCAGCGTTGAAATCGGGGCGGGGGATACGCAGTATTTT.

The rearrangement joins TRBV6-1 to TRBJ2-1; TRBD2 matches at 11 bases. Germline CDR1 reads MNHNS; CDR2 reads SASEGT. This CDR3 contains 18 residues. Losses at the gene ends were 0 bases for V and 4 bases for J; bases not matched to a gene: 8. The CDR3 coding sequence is TGTGCCAGCAGTGAAGCTTTACTACTAGCGGGAGTGTACAATGAGCAGTTCTTC. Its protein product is CASSEALLLAGVYNEQFF.

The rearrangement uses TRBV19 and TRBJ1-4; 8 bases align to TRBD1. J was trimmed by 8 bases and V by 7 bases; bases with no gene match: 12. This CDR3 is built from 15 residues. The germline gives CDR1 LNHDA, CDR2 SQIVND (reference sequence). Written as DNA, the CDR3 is TGTGCCAGTACCGCGACAGGGGTAGAATACGAAAAACTGTTTTTT. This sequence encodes CASTATGVEYEKLFF.

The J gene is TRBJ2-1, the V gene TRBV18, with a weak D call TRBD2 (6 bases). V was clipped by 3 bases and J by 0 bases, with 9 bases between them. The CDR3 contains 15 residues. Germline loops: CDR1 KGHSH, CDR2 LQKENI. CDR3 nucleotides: TGTGCCAGCTCACCGGGGCGGGACTCCTACAATGAGCAGTTCTTC. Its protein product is CASSPGRDSYNEQFF.

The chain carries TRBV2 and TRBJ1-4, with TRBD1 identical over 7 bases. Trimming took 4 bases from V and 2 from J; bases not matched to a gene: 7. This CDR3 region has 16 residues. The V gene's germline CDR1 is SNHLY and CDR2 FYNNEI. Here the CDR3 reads CASSVQGRLTNEKLFF. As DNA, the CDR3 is TGTGCCAGCAGTGTACAGGGGCGATTGACTAATGAAAAACTGTTTTTT.

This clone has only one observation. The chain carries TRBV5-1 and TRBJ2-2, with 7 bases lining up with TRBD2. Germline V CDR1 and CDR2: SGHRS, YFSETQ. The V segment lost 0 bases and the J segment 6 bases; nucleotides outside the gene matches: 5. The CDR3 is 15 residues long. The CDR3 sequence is CASSLGQGRAGELFF. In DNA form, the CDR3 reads TGCGCCAGCAGCTTGGGACAAGGGAGGGCCGGGGAGCTGTTTTTT.

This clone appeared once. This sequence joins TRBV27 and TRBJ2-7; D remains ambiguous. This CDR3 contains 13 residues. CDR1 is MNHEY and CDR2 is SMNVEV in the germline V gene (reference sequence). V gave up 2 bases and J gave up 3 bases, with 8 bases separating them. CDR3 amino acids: CASSLQVFYEQYF. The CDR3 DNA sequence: TGTGCCAGCAGTTTACAGGTTTTCTACGAGCAGTACTTC.

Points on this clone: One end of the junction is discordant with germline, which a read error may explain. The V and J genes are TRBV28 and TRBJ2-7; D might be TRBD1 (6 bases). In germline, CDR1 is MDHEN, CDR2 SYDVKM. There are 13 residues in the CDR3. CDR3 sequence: CASSSGWQGRQNF. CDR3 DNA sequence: TGTGCCAGCAGTTCTGGGTGGCAGGGGCGACAGAACTTC.

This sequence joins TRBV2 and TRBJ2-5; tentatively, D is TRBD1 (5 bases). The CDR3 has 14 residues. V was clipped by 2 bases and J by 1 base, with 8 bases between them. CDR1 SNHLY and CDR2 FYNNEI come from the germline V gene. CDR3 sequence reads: CASSEQGFQETQYF. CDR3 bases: TGTGCCAGCAGTGAACAGGGTTTCCAAGAGACCCAGTACTTC.

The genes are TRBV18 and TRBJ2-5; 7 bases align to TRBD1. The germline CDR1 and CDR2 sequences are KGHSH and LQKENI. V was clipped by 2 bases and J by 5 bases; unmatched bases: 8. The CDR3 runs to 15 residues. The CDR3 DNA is TGTGCCAGCTCACCAAGGGGGCTAACAATGGAGACCCAGTACTTC. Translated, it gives CASSPRGLTMETQYF.

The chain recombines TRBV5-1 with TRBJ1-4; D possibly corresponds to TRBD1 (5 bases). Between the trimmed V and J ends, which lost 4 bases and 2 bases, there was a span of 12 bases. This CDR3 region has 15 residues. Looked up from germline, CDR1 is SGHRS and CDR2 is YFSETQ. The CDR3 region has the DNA TGCGCCAGCAGCCCTGGGGCGGTCACTAATGAAAAACTGTTTTTT. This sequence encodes CASSPGAVTNEKLFF. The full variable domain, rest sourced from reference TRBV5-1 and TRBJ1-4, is KAGVTQTPRYLIKTRGQQVTLSCSPISGHRSVSWYQQTPGQGLQFLFEYFSETQRNKGNFPGRFSGRQFSNSRSEMNVSTLELGDSALYLCASSPGAVTNEKLFFGSGTQLSVL.

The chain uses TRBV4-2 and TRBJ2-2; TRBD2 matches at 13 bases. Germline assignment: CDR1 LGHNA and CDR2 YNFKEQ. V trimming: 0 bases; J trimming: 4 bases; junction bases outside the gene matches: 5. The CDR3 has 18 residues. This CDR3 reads CASSQDQLAGGSTGELFF. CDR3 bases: TGTGCCAGCAGCCAAGATCAACTAGCGGGAGGGAGCACCGGGGAGCTGTTTTTT.

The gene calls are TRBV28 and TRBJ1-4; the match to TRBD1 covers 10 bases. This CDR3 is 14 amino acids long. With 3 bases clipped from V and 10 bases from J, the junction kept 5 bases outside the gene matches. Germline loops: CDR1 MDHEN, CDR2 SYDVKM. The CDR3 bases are TGTGCCAGCAGTTTGACAGGGGGCCAGGGAAAACTGTTTTTT. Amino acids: CASSLTGGQGKLFF.

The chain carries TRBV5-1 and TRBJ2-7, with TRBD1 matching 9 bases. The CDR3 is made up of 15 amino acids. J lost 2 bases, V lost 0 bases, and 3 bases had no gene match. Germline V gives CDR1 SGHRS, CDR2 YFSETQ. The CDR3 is CASSLGQGDAYEQYF. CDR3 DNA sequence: TGCGCCAGCAGCTTGGGACAGGGGGATGCCTACGAGCAGTACTTC. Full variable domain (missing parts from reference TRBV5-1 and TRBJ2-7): KAGVTQTPRYLIKTRGQQVTLSCSPISGHRSVSWYQQTPGQGLQFLFEYFSETQRNKGNFPGRFSGRQFSNSRSEMNVSTLELGDSALYLCASSLGQGDAYEQYFGPGTRLTVT.

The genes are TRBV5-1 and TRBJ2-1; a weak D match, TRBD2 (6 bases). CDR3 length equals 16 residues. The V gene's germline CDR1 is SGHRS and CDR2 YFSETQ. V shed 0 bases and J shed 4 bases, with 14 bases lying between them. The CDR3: CASSLEAGSSYNEQFF. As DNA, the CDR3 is TGCGCCAGCAGCTTGGAGGCGGGGAGTTCTTACAATGAGCAGTTCTTC. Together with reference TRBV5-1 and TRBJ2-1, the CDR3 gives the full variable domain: KAGVTQTPRYLIKTRGQQVTLSCSPISGHRSVSWYQQTPGQGLQFLFEYFSETQRNKGNFPGRFSGRQFSNSRSEMNVSTLELGDSALYLCASSLEAGSSYNEQFFGPGTRLTVL.

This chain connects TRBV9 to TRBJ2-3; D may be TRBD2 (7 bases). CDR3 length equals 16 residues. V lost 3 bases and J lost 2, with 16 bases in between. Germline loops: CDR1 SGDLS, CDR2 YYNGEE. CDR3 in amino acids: CASSGEGEGPTDTQYF. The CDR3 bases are TGTGCCAGCAGCGGGGAGGGGGAGGGCCCCACAGATACGCAGTATTTT.